This entry concerns a single T cell receptor (beta chain). This clone's antigen is unknown. There are no base qualities to consult, and no much larger clone falls within one base. The collaborating institutions used their own protocols to collect whole blood in K2EDTA tubes. Collaborator samples were shipped for TCRbeta analysis as frozen whole blood, isolated PBMCs, or DNA extracted from either sample type. These data come from a study of blood T cell repertoires in COVID-19 (TCRdb year 2020). The study in broad terms: The collaborator samples originated in the United States, Italy and Spain and spanned the acute and convalescent phases of COVID-19. Where HLA class I and class II types were available, the types were taken from metadata supplied by the sample provider, not from assay-based typing. Samples were obtained from the ongoing ImmuneRACE study (first 160 participants) and from roughly 1,300 subjects provided by 6 global collaborators. The prospective study material was composed of cDNA or gDNA derived from T cells, B-cell-depleted T cells, or PBMCs. Sample metadata almost always included a de-identified subject ID, COVID-19 status, age in years and sex. Deeply sampled blood TCRbeta repertoires from subjects exposed to, actively infected with, or recovered from COVID-19 were included in the dataset. A freely available public database, intended as a resource for researchers studying the immune response to SARS-CoV-2, is where the repertoires were released.

Clipping removes 2 bases from V and 2 bases from J, with 5 as the unmatched junction base count. CDR3 length: 15 amino acids, cysteine to phenylalanine. Of the read, only the CDR3 DNA is kept; its 45 bases are in frame from base 1. Via the germline V gene (reference sequence), CDR1 is LNHNV and CDR2 YYDKDF. On the study overall, not on this receptor specifically: The amount of clinical and demographic metadata varied by source and participant and was provided uncurated.

The immunoSEQ Assay, a bias-controlled multiplex PCR, was used to amplify TCRbeta CDR3 regions from genomic DNA. Per the authors' processing: The number of nucleated cells in each sample was estimated by amplification of reference gene primers within the assay. Sequence reads were collapsed and filtered to measure the absolute abundance of every unique TCRbeta CDR3 rearrangement. For each sample, productive Simpson clonality was calculated as the square root of Simpson's diversity index across productive rearrangements. In TCRdb, the immuneACCESS table is reduced to in-frame sequences with V and J assigned. These tables do not hold every clone; where another copy was compared, an unresolved V gene accounts for under half, and the others remain unexplained. V and J calls and clone size are given by that table; D and trimming were obtained from the DNA. The sample yields over 100,000 clones; 70% to 85% were counted once. 3.5% to 5.5% of the sample is taken by the ten largest.

The chain employs TRBV15 and TRBJ1-1, and 7 bases in between align with TRBD1. The receptor's source is a woman aged 70-85 years with acute or convalescent COVID-19. Sample: peripheral blood. Here the CDR3 is given as CATSRLDRLNTEAFF. The nucleotides are TGTGCCACCAGCAGATTGGACAGGCTTAACACTGAAGCTTTCTTT.